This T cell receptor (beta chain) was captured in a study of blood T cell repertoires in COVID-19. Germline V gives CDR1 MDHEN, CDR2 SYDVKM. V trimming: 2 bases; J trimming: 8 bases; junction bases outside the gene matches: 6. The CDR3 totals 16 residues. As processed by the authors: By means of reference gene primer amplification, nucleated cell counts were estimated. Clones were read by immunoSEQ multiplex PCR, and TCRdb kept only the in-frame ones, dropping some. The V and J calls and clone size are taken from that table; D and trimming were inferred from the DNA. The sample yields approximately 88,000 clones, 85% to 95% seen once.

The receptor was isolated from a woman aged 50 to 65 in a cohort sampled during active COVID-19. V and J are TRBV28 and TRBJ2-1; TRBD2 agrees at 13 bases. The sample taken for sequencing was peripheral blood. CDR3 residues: CASSLGGLAGKDEQFF. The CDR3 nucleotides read TGTGCCAGCAGTTTAGGGGGACTAGCGGGAAAGGATGAGCAGTTCTTC.